This TCR beta chain was obtained from a study of T cell responses to AZD1222 COVID-19 vaccine. CDR3 length: 14 residues. Per germline, CDR1 SEHNR and CDR2 FQNEAQ (reference sequence). Trimming took off 4 bases at V and 0 bases at J, with 7 bases between the two ends. Some clones are missing from TCRdb's copy, which holds only in-frame ones; the method was immunoSEQ multiplex PCR. The sample shows about 150,000 clones, roughly 91% of them seen only once. Findings of the study overall: The study found Spike-specific TCR breadth and depth rose after two AZD1222 doses. Only six people who got AZD1222 tested seropositive at baseline. Donors were chiefly white British, with a greater number of females, and clonal diversity was perhaps underestimated.

Regarding this clone: Its antigen is undetermined.

Sequencing was performed on peripheral blood, taken on day 0 of AZD1222 vaccination. J is TRBJ1-3 and V is TRBV7-9, with D maybe TRBD1 (5 bases). The clonotype comes from an adult in good health. CDR3 protein: CASSYQGSGNTIYF. The CDR3 nucleotides are TGTGCCAGCAGCTATCAGGGCTCTGGAAACACCATATATTTT.